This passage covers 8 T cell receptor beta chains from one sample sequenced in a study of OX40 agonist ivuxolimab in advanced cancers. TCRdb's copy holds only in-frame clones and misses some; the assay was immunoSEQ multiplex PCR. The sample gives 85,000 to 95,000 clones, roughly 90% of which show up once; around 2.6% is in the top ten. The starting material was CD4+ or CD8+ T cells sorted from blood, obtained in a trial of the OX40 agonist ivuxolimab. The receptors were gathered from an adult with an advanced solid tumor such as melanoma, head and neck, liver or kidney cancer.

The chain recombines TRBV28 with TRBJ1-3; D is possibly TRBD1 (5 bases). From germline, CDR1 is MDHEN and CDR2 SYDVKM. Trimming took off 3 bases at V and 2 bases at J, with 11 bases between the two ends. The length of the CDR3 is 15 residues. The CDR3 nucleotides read TGTGCCAGCAGTTTCGGGGCTTTGACTGGAAACACCATATATTTT. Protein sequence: CASSFGALTGNTIYF.

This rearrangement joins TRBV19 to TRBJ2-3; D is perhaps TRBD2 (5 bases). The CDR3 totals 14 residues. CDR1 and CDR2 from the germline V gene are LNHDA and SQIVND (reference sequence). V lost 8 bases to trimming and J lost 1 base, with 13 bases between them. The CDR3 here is CASSASWGTDTQYF. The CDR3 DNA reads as TGTGCCAGTTCGGCTAGCTGGGGCACAGATACGCAGTATTTT.

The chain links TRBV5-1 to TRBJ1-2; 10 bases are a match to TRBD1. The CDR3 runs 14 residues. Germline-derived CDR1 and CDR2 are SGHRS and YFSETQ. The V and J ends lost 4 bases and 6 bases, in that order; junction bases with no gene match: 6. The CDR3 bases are TGCGCCAGCAGCCCGATGACAGGGGGCGATGGCTACACCTTC. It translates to CASSPMTGGDGYTF.

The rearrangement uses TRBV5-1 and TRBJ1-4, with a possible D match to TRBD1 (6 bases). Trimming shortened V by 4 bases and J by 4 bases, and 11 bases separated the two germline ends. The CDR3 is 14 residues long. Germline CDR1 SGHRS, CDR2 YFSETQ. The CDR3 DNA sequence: TGCGCCAGCAGCCCGACAGGAAATAATGAAAAACTGTTTTTT. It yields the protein CASSPTGNNEKLFF.

Here the CDR3 reads CASSVGGEAWQPQHF. The CDR3 DNA sequence: TGTGCCAGCAGCGTAGGGGGAGAGGCTTGGCAGCCCCAGCATTTT. J is TRBJ1-5 and V is TRBV9; no firm D call. V was pared by 0 bases and J by 7 bases, with 14 bases between. Germline V lookup: CDR1 SGDLS, CDR2 YYNGEE. The CDR3 covers 15 residues.

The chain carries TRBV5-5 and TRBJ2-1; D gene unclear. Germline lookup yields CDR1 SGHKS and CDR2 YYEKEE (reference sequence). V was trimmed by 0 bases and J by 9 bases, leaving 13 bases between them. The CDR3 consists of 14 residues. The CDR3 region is CASSLGPPGGEQFF. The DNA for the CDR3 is TGTGCCAGCAGCTTGGGCCCCCCCGGCGGTGAGCAGTTCTTC.

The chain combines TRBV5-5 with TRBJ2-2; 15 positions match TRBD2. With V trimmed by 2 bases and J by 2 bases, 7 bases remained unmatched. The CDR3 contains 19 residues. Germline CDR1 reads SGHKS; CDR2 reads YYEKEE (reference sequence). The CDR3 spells CASSFRTSGRAGNTGELFF. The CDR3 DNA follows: TGTGCCAGCAGCTTCCGGACTAGCGGGAGGGCCGGTAACACCGGGGAGCTGTTTTTT.

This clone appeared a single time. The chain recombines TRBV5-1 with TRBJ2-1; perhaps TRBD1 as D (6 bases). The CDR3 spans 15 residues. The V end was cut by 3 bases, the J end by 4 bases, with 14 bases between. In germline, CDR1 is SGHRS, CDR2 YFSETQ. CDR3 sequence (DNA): TGCGCCAGCAGCTGGGGGCAGGGGCCATACAATGAGCAGTTCTTC. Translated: CASSWGQGPYNEQFF.